This TCR beta chain was sequenced for a study of technical replicates of blood from a handful of donors. Here immunoSEQ multiplex PCR was the method, and the copy in TCRdb shows in-frame clones only, minus some. The sample lists fewer than 45,000 clones, approximately 96% occurring once. The TCR comes from a human donor in good health. The source material was T cells isolated from PBMCs.

CDR3 DNA sequence: TGTGCCAGCAGTTACTCGACAGCCTTGTACCAAGAGACCCAGTACTTC. Its translation is CASSYSTALYQETQYF. The J gene is TRBJ2-5, the V gene TRBV6-5; weak D call: TRBD1 (5 bases). The germline CDR1 and CDR2 sequences are MNHEY and SVGAGI. This CDR3 is built from 16 residues. Trimming pared 0 bases from V and 0 bases from J, leaving 11 bases between.